This T cell receptor beta chain derives from a study of blood T cell repertoires in COVID-19. Sequenced by immunoSEQ multiplex PCR; TCRdb stores in-frame clones only, minus some. The sample shows approximately 260,000 clones, about 89% of them seen only once. With V trimmed by 4 bases and J by 7 bases, 6 bases remained unmatched. The CDR3 is made up of 13 amino acids. Looked up from germline, CDR1 is MNHEY and CDR2 is SVGEGT. Sequencing was done on a sample of PBMCs or T cells enriched from blood (not recorded which). This chain joins TRBV6-2 or TRBV6-3 and TRBJ1-2; 7 bases fit TRBD1. This sequence originates from a woman younger than 35 who had recovered from COVID-19. This CDR3 reads CASSLGQHPGYTF. In nucleotides, the CDR3 is TGTGCCAGCAGTTTGGGACAGCATCCTGGCTACACCTTC.